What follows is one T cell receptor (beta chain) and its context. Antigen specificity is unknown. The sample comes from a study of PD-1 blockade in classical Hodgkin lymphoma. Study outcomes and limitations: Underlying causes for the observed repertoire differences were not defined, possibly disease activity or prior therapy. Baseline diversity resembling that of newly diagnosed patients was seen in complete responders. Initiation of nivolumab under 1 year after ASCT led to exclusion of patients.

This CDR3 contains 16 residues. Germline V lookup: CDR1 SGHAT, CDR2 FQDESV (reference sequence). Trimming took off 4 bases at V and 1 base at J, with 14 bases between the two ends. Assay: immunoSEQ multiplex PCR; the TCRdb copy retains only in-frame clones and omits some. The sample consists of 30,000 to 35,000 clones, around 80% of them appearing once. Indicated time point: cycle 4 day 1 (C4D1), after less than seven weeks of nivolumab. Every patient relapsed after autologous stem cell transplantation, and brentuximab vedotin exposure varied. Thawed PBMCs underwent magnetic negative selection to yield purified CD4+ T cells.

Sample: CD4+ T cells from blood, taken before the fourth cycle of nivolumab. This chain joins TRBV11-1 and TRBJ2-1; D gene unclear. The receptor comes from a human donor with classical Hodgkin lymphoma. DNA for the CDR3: TGTGCCAGCAGCTCTCTGAAGGACCGTTCCTACAATGAGCAGTTCTTC. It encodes CASSSLKDRSYNEQFF.